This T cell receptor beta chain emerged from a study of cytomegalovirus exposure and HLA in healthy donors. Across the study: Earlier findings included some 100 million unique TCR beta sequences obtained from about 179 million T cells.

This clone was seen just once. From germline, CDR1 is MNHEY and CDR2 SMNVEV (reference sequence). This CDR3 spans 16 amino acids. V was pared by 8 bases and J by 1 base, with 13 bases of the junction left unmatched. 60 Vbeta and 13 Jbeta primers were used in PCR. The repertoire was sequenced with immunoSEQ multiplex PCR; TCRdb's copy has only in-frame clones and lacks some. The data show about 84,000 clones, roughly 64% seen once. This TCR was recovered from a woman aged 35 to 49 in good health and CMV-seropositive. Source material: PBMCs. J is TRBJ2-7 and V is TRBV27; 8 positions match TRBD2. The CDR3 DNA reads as TGTGCCAGCCGAGGATATAGCGGGACAACGTCCTACGAGCAGTACTTC. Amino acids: CASRGYSGTTSYEQYF.